A single sample gave rise to the 11 T cell receptor beta chains below, sequenced in a study of spatial heterogeneity in lung cancer. MiXCR, applied by TCRdb to the 5' RACE reads, yields one record per CDR3 protein. Of about 19,000 distinct CDR3 sequences listed, over 8% are singletons. Time point denoted: blood at routine non-recurrence follow-up after resection. The sample here was PBMCs, taken at follow-up. The receptors shown here come from a female donor with early-stage non-small cell lung cancer.

The chain recombines TRBV28 with TRBJ2-1; D not resolved. The CDR3 runs to 15 residues. Trimming removed 6 bases from V and 6 bases from J, with 18 bases in between. CDR1 is MDHEN, CDR2 SYDVKM, per germline. CDR3 sequence reads: CASSHHTRPGNEQFF. Here the CDR3 DNA reads TGTGCCAGCAGCCACCACACTCGACCTGGCAATGAGCAGTTCTTC.

This clonotype appeared many times. This chain links TRBV25-1 with TRBJ2-7; D not certain. The CDR3 length is 15 residues. With 1 base removed from V and 3 bases from J, the gap between germline ends came to 13 bases. The germline gives CDR1 MGHDK, CDR2 SYGVNS. The DNA for the CDR3 is TGTGCCAGCAGTGAATTTAGTGGATCGGTCTACGAGCAGTACTTC. It specifies CASSEFSGSVYEQYF.

CDR3 DNA sequence: TGCAGTGCTAGGTCAACCAGTTACGAGCAGTACTTC. This encodes CSARSTSYEQYF. This chain uses TRBV20-1 with TRBJ2-7; D is ambiguous. This CDR3 comprises 12 residues. Trimming cost V 3 bases and J 4 bases, with 10 bases left between them. Germline CDR1 is DFQATT and CDR2 is SNEGSKA (reference sequence).

Ten or more counts support this clonotype. V and J are TRBV14 and TRBJ2-1; D is uncertain. Germline CDR1 SGHDN, CDR2 FVKESK. The V and J ends lost 0 bases and 10 bases respectively, with 7 bases between them. The CDR3 sequence is 12 residues long. CDR3 coding DNA: TGTGCCAGCAGCCAAGATCGAAAAGAGCAGTTCTTC. Amino acids: CASSQDRKEQFF. The whole variable domain, remainder taken from reference TRBV14 and TRBJ2-1, is EAGVTQFPSHSVIEKGQTVTLRCDPISGHDNLYWYRRVMGKEIKFLLHFVKESKQDESGMPNNRFLAERTGGTYSTLKVQPAELEDSGVYFCASSQDRKEQFFGPGTRLTVL.

This clonotype was picked up a small number of times. The V and J genes are TRBV27 and TRBJ2-7; 8 nucleotides align to TRBD1. Germline CDR1 reads MNHEY; CDR2 reads SMNVEV (reference sequence). The length of the CDR3 is 15 residues. Trimming cost V 4 bases and J 0 bases; bases outside gene matches: 5. This chain's CDR3 is CASSWTGPSSYEQYF. The CDR3 DNA reads TGTGCCAGCAGTTGGACAGGGCCCTCCTCCTACGAGCAGTACTTC.

This clonotype was detected ten times or more. The chain links TRBV4-3 to TRBJ2-6; 8 nucleotides match TRBD1. V lost 0 bases, J lost 2 bases, and 6 bases stayed unmatched. The CDR3 has 18 residues. Germline V gene data show CDR1 as LGHNA and CDR2 as YSLEER. In DNA form, the CDR3 reads TGCGCCAGCAGCCAAGATTCCAGGGGGCTGGCTGGGGCCAACGTCCTGACTTTC. This translates into CASSQDSRGLAGANVLTF.

V gene TRBV18 combines with J gene TRBJ1-1; 9 nucleotides align to TRBD1. The germline gives CDR1 KGHSH, CDR2 LQKENI. V lost 7 bases to trimming and J lost 3 bases; unmatched junction nucleotides: 3. This CDR3 has 13 residues. This CDR3 is CASLQGADTEAFF. CDR3 DNA: TGTGCCAGCTTACAGGGGGCGGACACTGAAGCTTTCTTT.

This clonotype was seen ten or more times. The chain combines TRBV6-6 with TRBJ2-3, with D possibly being TRBD2 (5 bases). Germline V gene sequence: CDR1 MNHNY, CDR2 SVGAGI (reference sequence). V was shortened by 5 bases and J by 1 base, with 13 bases between the two germline ends. This CDR3 comprises 15 residues. The CDR3 coding sequence is TGTGCCAGCAGTAGCGAGCGGAGCCGCACAGATACGCAGTATTTT. Translating gives CASSSERSRTDTQYF.

There are many counts of this clonotype. The J gene is TRBJ2-3, the V gene TRBV5-8; 11 bases fit TRBD2. The CDR3 is 16 amino acids. The germline gives CDR1 SGHTS, CDR2 YDEGEE. Losses at the gene ends were 6 bases for V and 2 bases for J; bases not matched to a gene: 8. Written as DNA, the CDR3 is TGTGCCAGCAACCTAGCGGGGGGACTCTCCACAGATACGCAGTATTTT. Its protein is CASNLAGGLSTDTQYF.

V is TRBV30 and J is TRBJ1-6, with TRBD1 identical over 7 bases. The trim removed 0 bases at V and 10 bases at J, leaving 3 bases unmatched. Germline loops: CDR1 GTSNPN, CDR2 SVGIG (reference sequence). The CDR3 length is 13 residues. Here the CDR3 DNA reads TGTGCCTGGAGTGTAGGGGGCAGCTCACCCCTCCACTTT. It specifies CAWSVGGSSPLHF.

This clonotype came up many times. This chain uses TRBV6-6 with TRBJ2-1; D remains ambiguous. This CDR3 is built from 11 residues. Germline V gives CDR1 MNHNY, CDR2 SVGAGI (reference sequence). V was trimmed by 4 bases and J by 7 bases, leaving 5 bases between them. CDR3 nucleotides: TGTGCCAGCAGTTTTTTAAATGAGCAGTTCTTC. Protein sequence: CASSFLNEQFF.